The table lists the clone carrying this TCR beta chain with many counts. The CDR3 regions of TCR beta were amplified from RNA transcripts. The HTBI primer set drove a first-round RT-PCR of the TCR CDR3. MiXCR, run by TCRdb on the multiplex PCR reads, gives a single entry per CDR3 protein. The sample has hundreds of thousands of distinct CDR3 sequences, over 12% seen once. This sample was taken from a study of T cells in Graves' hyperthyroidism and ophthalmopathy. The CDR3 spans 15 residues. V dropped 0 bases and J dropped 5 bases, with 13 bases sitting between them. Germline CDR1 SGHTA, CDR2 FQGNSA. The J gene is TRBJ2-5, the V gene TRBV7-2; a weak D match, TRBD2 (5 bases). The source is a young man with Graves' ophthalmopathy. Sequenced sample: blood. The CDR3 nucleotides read TGTGCCAGCAGCTTAGCCCCCGGGATGGGGGAGACCCAGTACTTC. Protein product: CASSLAPGMGETQYF.